The 11 T cell receptor beta chains below were found in one sample sequenced in a study of tumor and adjacent non-tumor tissue in lung cancer. The template was RNA from unsorted bulk tissue. More than 3 cm separated this lung sample from the edge of the tumor. The library came from three nested PCR rounds adapted from ARM-PCR protocols. TCRdb independently ran MiXCR on the multiplex PCR reads; one entry per CDR3 protein. The data contain nearly 50,000 distinct CDR3 sequences, roughly 67% of them singletons. The specimen sequenced was distant non-tumor lung tissue. These receptors originate from a woman between 65 and 79 years old with non-small cell lung cancer.

There are many counts of this clonotype. This chain joins TRBV29-1 and TRBJ2-7; 9 nucleotides agree with TRBD2. With 4 bases clipped from V and 2 bases from J, the junction kept 6 bases outside the gene matches. Germline CDR1 and CDR2: SQVTM and ANQGSEA. The CDR3 consists of 14 residues. In DNA, the CDR3 is TGCAGCGTTGTGAGGGGGACTAGCCCCTACGAGCAGTACTTC. It yields the protein CSVVRGTSPYEQYF.

This clonotype is a singleton in its sample. Being one base from a much bigger clone, this may be a read error. The V call is TRBV30, the J call TRBJ2-3; TRBD2 matches at 15 bases. Germline V CDR1 and CDR2: GTSNPN, SVGIG (reference sequence). This CDR3 comprises 14 residues. CDR3 sequence: CVWTSGRATHTQYF. In nucleotides, the CDR3 is TGTGTCTGGACTAGCGGGAGGGCCACCCATACGCAGTATTTT.

Comment on this clonotype: Given a much more abundant clone one base away, this may be a read error. The rearrangement links TRBV10-3 to TRBJ1-1, with 8 bases fitting TRBD1. Unmatched junction bases numbered 5, after V lost 5 bases and J lost 3 bases. From germline, CDR1 is ENHRY and CDR2 SYGVKD. The CDR3 consists of 14 residues. The CDR3 DNA follows: TGTGCCATCAGTCAGGACAGGGATGACACTGAAGCTTTCTTT. Its translation: CAISQDRDDTEAFF.

This clonotype is a singleton in its sample. At one end, the junction sequence differs from germline, possibly due to a read error. V usage is TRBV10-2 and J usage is TRBJ1-1; D not certain. The germline gives CDR1 WSHSY, CDR2 SAAADI. The CDR3 covers 15 residues. The CDR3 coding sequence is TGCGCGAGCTGTGAGTGGAGCACTCTGAACACTGGAGCTTTCTTT. It specifies CASCEWSTLNTGAFF.

As to this clonotype: Mismatch with germline at one junction end may stem from a read error. The V call is TRBV4-1, the J call TRBJ1-2, with D unresolved. This CDR3 has 15 residues. CDR1 is MGHRA and CDR2 is YSYEKL in the germline V gene. CDR3 region: CASSKSYGESYGYTF. For the CDR3, the DNA is TGCGCCAGTAGCAAATCCTACGGCGAGTCCTATGGTTACACCTTC.

About this clonotype: A much larger clone differs by one base, so this may be a read error. The V call is TRBV6-2 or TRBV6-3, the J call TRBJ1-2, with a possible D match to TRBD1 (5 bases). The CDR3 length is 13 residues. CDR1 and CDR2 from the germline V gene are MNHEY and SVGEGT. V lost 7 bases, J lost 4 bases, and 13 bases lay in between. CDR3 DNA sequence: TGTGCCAGCACCAGGGAAGCAAGCTATGGCTACACCTTC. This sequence encodes CASTREASYGYTF.

In this sample, this clonotype turned up many times. The genes are TRBV4-2 and TRBJ2-7; D ambiguous. CDR1 and CDR2 from the germline V gene are LGHNA and YNFKEQ. V was pared by 0 bases and J by 4 bases, with 16 bases between. This CDR3 spans 16 amino acids. The DNA of the CDR3 is TGTGCCAGCAGCCAAGAGCGTGCCCCAACGTTATACGAGCAGTACTTC. Its translation: CASSQERAPTLYEQYF.

This chain connects TRBV6-5 to TRBJ1-6; weak D call: TRBD1 (6 bases). V lost 6 bases to trimming and J lost 6 bases, with 12 bases between them. The CDR3 runs to 14 residues. The germline gives CDR1 MNHEY, CDR2 SVGAGI. The CDR3 nucleotides read TGTGCCAGCAGGATGACAGGATGTAATTCACCCCTCCACTTT. Amino acids: CASRMTGCNSPLHF.

This clonotype has just a few counts. Possible read error: a much larger clone is one base away. This rearrangement joins TRBV13 to TRBJ2-7; 11 bases match TRBD2. The germline gives CDR1 PRHDT, CDR2 FYEKMQ (reference sequence). The CDR3 has 16 amino acids. The V gene end was trimmed by 4 bases and the J gene end by 3 bases; junction bases not matched to a gene: 8. The CDR3 nucleotides are TGTGCCAGCAGCTCACGTGTGGGACTAGCGGTCTACGAGCAGTACTTC. Its translation is CASSSRVGLAVYEQYF. Supplemented by reference TRBV13 and TRBJ2-7, the full variable domain reads AAGVIQSPRHLIKEKRETATLKCYPIPRHDTVYWYQQGPGQDPQFLISFYEKMQSDKGSIPDRFSAQQFSDYHSELNMSSLELGDSALYFCASSSRVGLAVYEQYFGPGTRLTVT.

As regards this clonotype: An end of the junction does not agree with germline; a read error may underlie this. The chain couples TRBV28 to TRBJ1-6, with D perhaps TRBD1 (6 bases). The germline CDR1 and CDR2 sequences are MDHEN and SYDVKM. This CDR3 is 15 amino acids long. The CDR3 reads CASRRGAGDNSSLHF. CDR3 sequence (DNA): TGTGCCAGCAGAAGAGGTGCAGGGGATAATTCATCCCTCCACTTT.

Worth noting for this clonotype: A read error may account for a junction end that differs from germline. The gene calls are TRBV12-3 or TRBV12-4 and TRBJ2-1, with D tentatively TRBD2 (6 bases). This CDR3 is built from 15 residues. The CDR3 DNA sequence: TGCACCAGCAGAACCTTCGGCGGGACCTACAATGAGCAGTTCTTC. It translates to CTSRTFGGTYNEQFF.